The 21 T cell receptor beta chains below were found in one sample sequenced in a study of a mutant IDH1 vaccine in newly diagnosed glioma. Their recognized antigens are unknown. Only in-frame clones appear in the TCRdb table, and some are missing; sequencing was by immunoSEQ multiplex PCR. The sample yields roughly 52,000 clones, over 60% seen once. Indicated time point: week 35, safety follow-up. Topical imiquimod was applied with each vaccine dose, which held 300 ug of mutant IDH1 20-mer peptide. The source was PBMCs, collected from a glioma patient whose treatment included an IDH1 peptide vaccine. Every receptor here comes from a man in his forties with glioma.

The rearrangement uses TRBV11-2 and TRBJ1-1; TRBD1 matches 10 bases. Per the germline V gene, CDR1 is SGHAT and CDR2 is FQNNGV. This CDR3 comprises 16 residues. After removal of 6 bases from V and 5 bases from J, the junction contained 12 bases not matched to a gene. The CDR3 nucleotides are TGTGCCAGCAGTTATTCCGGGACAGGGGCCGGGACTGAAGCTTTCTTT. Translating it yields CASSYSGTGAGTEAFF.

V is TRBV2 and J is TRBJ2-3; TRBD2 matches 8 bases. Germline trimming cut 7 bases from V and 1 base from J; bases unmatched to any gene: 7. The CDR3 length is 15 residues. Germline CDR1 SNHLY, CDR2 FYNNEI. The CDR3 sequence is CASNTGGAGTDTQYF. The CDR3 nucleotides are TGTGCCAGCAACACCGGGGGGGCGGGCACAGATACGCAGTATTTT.

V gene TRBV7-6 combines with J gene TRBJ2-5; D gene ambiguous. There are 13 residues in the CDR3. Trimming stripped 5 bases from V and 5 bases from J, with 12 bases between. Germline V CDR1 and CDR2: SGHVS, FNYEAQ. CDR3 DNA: TGTGCCAGCAGCGCTCTGGGGTGGGAGACCCAGTACTTC. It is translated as CASSALGWETQYF.

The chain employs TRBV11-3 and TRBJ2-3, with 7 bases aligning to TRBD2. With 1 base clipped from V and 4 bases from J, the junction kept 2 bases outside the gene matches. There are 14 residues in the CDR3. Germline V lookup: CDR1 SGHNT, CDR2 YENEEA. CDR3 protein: CASSLGREPDTQYF. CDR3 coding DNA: TGTGCCAGCAGCTTAGGGCGGGAGCCAGATACGCAGTATTTT. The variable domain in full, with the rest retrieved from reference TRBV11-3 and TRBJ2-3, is EAGVVQSPRYKIIEKKQPVAFWCNPISGHNTLYWYLQNLGQGPELLIRYENEEAVDDSQLPKDRFSAERLKGVDSTLKIQPAELGDSAVYLCASSLGREPDTQYFGPGTRLTVL.

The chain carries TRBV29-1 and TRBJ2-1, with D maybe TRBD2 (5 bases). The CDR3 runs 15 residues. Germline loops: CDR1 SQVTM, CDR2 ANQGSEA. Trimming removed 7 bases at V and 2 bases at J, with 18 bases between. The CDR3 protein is CSEASSLDTYNEQFF. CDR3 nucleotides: TGCAGCGAAGCCTCTAGCTTAGACACCTACAATGAGCAGTTCTTC.

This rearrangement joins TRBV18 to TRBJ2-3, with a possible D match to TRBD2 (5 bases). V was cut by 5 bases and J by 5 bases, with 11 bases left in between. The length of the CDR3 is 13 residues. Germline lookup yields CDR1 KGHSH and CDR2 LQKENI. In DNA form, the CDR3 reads TGTGCCAGCTCAATCGGGAATAAAGATACGCAGTATTTT. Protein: CASSIGNKDTQYF.

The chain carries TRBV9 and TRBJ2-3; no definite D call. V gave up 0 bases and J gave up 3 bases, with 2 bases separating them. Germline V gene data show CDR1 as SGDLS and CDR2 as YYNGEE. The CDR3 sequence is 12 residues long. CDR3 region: CASSVVTDTQYF. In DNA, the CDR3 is TGTGCCAGCAGCGTAGTGACAGATACGCAGTATTTT.

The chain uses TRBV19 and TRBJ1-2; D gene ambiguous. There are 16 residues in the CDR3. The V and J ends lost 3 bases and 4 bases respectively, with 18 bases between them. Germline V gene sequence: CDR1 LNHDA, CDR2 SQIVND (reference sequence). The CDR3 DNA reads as TGTGCCAGTAGTATTAATAGGCAGCGGGATTCCTATGGCTACACCTTC. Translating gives CASSINRQRDSYGYTF.

CDR3 nucleotides: TGTGCCAGTAGTCCCTCAGGGTCGGAGGGAGCTTTCTTT. It yields the protein CASSPSGSEGAFF. The chain joins TRBV19 to TRBJ1-1; D is perhaps TRBD1 (5 bases). V was cut by 5 bases and J by 10 bases, with 17 bases left in between. Looked up from germline, CDR1 is LNHDA and CDR2 is SQIVND (reference sequence). This CDR3 spans 13 amino acids.

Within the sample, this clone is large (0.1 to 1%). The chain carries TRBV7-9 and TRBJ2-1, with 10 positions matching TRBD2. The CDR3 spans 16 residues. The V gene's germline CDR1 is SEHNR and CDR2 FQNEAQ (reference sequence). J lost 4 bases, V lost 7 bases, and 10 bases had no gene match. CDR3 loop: CASTPLRTSGYNEQFF. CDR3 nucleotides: TGTGCCAGCACCCCGCTCCGGACTAGCGGTTACAATGAGCAGTTCTTC.

The CDR3 DNA follows: TGTGCCAGCAGCTTATCCACTAGCGGGAGGAAGCCCGGGGAGCTGTTTTTT. It codes for CASSLSTSGRKPGELFF. J is TRBJ2-2 and V is TRBV11-3, with 12 positions matching TRBD2. Per the germline V gene, CDR1 is SGHNT and CDR2 is YENEEA. V lost 2 bases, J lost 6 bases, and 7 bases stayed unmatched. The CDR3 has 17 residues. The complete variable domain, with remaining parts taken from reference TRBV11-3 and TRBJ2-2, reads EAGVVQSPRYKIIEKKQPVAFWCNPISGHNTLYWYLQNLGQGPELLIRYENEEAVDDSQLPKDRFSAERLKGVDSTLKIQPAELGDSAVYLCASSLSTSGRKPGELFFGEGSRLTVL.

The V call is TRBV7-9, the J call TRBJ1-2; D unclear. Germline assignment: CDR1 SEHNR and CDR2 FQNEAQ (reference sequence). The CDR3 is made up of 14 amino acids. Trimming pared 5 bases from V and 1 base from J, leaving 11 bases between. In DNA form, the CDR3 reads TGTGCCAGCAGCAAACAGAGTCTTAACTATGGCTACACCTTC. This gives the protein CASSKQSLNYGYTF.

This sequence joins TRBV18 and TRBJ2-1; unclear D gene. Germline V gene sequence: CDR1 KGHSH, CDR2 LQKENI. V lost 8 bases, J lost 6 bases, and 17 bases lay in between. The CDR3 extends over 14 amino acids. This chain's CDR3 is CASTQSGTVNEQFF. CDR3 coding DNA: TGTGCCAGCACACAATCCGGTACTGTCAATGAGCAGTTCTTC.

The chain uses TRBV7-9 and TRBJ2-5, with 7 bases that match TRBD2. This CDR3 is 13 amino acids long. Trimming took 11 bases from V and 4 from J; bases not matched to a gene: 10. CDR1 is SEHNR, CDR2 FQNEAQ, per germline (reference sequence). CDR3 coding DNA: TGTGCCTGGAGGGCGGGAGAGTCAGAGACCCAGTACTTC. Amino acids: CAWRAGESETQYF.

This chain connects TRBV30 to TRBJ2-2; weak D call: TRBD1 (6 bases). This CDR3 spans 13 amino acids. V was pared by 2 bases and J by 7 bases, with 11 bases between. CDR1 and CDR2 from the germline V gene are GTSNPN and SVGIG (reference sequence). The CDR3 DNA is TGTGCCTGGAGTCCCCAGGGGTACGGGGAGCTGTTTTTT. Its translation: CAWSPQGYGELFF.

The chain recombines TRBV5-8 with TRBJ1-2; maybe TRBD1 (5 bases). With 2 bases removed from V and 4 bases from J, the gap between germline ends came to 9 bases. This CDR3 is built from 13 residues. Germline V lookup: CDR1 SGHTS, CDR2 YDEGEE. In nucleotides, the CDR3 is TGTGCCAGCAGCTTATGGACATCCTATGGCTACACCTTC. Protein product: CASSLWTSYGYTF.

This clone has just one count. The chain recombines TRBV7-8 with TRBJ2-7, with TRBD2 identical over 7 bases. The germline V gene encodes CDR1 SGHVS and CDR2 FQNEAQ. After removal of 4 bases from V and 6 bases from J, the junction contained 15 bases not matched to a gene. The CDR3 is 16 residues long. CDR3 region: CASSSTIRAGVTEQYF. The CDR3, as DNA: TGTGCCAGCAGCTCGACAATAAGGGCGGGAGTTACCGAGCAGTACTTC.

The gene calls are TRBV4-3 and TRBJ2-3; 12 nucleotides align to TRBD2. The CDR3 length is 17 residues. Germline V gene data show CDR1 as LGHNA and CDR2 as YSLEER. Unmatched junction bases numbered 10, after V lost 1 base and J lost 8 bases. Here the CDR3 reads CASSQVGPSGRAGTQYF. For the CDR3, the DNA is TGCGCCAGCAGCCAAGTTGGTCCTAGCGGGAGGGCCGGTACGCAGTATTTT.

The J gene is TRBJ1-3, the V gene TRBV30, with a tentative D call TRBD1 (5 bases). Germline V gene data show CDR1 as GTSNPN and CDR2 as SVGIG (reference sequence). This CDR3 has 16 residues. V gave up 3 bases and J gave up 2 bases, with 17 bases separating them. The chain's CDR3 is CAWRGRPANPGNTIYF. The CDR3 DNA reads TGTGCCTGGAGGGGGCGGCCTGCCAACCCTGGAAACACCATATATTTT. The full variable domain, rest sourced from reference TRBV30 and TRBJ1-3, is SQTIHQWPATLVQPVGSPLSLECTVEGTSNPNLYWYRQAAGRGLQLLFYSVGIGQISSEVPQNLSASRPQDRQFILSSKKLLLSDSGFYLCAWRGRPANPGNTIYFGEGSWLTVV.

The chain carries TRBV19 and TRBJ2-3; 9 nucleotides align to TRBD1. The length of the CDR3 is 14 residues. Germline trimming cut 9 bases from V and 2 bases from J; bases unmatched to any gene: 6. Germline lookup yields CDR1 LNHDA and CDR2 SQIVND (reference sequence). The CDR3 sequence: CASNRDRVTDTQYF. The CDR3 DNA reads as TGTGCCAGCAACAGGGACAGGGTCACAGATACGCAGTATTTT.

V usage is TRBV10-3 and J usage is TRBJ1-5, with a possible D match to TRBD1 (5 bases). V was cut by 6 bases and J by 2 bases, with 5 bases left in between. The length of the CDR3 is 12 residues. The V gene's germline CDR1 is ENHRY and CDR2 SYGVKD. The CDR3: CAISRGNQPQHF. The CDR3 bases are TGTGCCATCAGCAGGGGCAATCAGCCCCAGCATTTT.